Each of the 25 T cell receptor beta chains below was sequenced from the same sample in a study of T cells in Graves' hyperthyroidism and ophthalmopathy. From RNA transcripts, TCR beta CDR3 regions were amplified. A set of HTBI primers served as the primers for a first-round RT-PCR of the TCR CDR3. TCRdb re-analysed the multiplex PCR reads in MiXCR, keeping a single row per CDR3 protein. The table records hundreds of thousands of distinct CDR3 sequences, around 39% of them present only once. The sequenced material came from blood. Every receptor here comes from a man younger than 30 with Graves' hyperthyroidism.

This clonotype was seen more than once but under ten times. The chain couples TRBV7-2 to TRBJ2-2, with D uncertain. Germline-derived CDR1 and CDR2 are SGHTA and FQGNSA. CDR3 length: 13 residues. The V end lost 5 bases, the J end lost 5 bases, and 9 bases lay between the germline ends. The CDR3 spells CASSVYDTGELFF. The CDR3 DNA follows: TGTGCCAGCAGCGTATACGATACCGGGGAGCTGTTTTTT.

Remarks on this clonotype: The germline gene is not matched at one end of the junction; a read error may be the cause. The chain combines TRBV6-5 with TRBJ2-7, with D tentatively TRBD2 (7 bases). Germline values: CDR1 MNHEY, CDR2 SVGAGI. The CDR3 length is 14 residues. CDR3 DNA sequence: TGTGCCAGCAGCTACTCCGGGGGGCGGGGGGAGCAGTACTTC. Amino acids: CASSYSGGRGEQYF.

V is TRBV29-1 and J is TRBJ1-2; D perhaps matches TRBD1 (5 bases). CDR1 is SQVTM and CDR2 is ANQGSEA in the germline V gene. Trimming took 6 bases from V and 4 from J, leaving 12 bases between them. There are 12 residues in the CDR3. The DNA for the CDR3 is TGCAGCGTGGGAGGGGTGGGCTATGGCTACACCTTC. It is translated as CSVGGVGYGYTF.

CDR3 residues: CASSLGGAHRETQYF. In nucleotides, the CDR3 is TGTGCCAGCAGCTTAGGTGGGGCCCACCGAGAGACCCAGTACTTC. V gene TRBV7-2 combines with J gene TRBJ2-5; D is perhaps TRBD1 (5 bases). CDR1 and CDR2 (germline): SGHTA, FQGNSA. V lost 1 base, J lost 4 bases, and 13 bases lay in between. The CDR3 covers 15 residues.

Many counts were recorded for this clonotype. J is TRBJ2-2 and V is TRBV7-9; D not certain. CDR3 size: 10 residues. The V gene's germline CDR1 is SEHNR and CDR2 FQNEAQ (reference sequence). V was trimmed by 8 bases and J by 5 bases, leaving 3 bases between them. This chain's CDR3 is CASETGELFF. Here the CDR3 DNA reads TGTGCCAGCGAGACCGGGGAGCTGTTTTTT.

The V and J genes are TRBV12-3 or TRBV12-4 and TRBJ2-5; 8 bases map to TRBD1. CDR3 size: 14 residues. J lost 4 bases, V lost 5 bases, and 6 bases had no gene match. CDR3 nucleotide sequence: TGTGCCAGCAGTATGACAGGGGTTGGAGAGACCCAGTACTTC. This sequence encodes CASSMTGVGETQYF.

The V gene is TRBV9, the J gene TRBJ1-2; 7 bases line up with TRBD1. Per the germline V gene, CDR1 is SGDLS and CDR2 is YYNGEE. This CDR3 has 14 residues. Trimming took 0 bases from V and 8 from J; bases not matched to a gene: 7. The CDR3, as DNA: TGTGCCAGCAGCGTAGTAGGGACAGACACCGGCTACACCTTC. Protein: CASSVVGTDTGYTF. The variable domain in full, completed from reference TRBV9 and TRBJ1-2, reads DSGVTQTPKHLITATGQRVTLRCSPRSGDLSVYWYQQSLDQGLQFLIQYYNGEERAKGNILERFSAQQFPDLHSELNLSSLELGDSALYFCASSVVGTDTGYTFGSGTRLTVV.

Regarding this clonotype: Because it lacks the conserved phenylalanine or tryptophan at the end, this CDR3 is likely a read error. The limits of the CDR3 on the DNA are not certain, so only TCRdb's listed CDR3 is given. The V and J genes are TRBV7-7 and TRBJ2-7. Germline V lookup: CDR1 SSHAT, CDR2 FNYEAQ (reference sequence). 8 amino acids form the CDR3, both terminal residues included. CDR3 sequence reads: CASSRRGL.

The rearrangement links TRBV25-1 to TRBJ1-6, with TRBD1 matching 8 bases. The length of the CDR3 is 12 residues. In germline, CDR1 is MGHDK, CDR2 SYGVNS. CDR3 residues: CAGQGLNSPLHF. DNA of the CDR3: TGTGCTGGACAGGGACTAAATTCACCCCTCCACTTT.

This clonotype was seen a handful of times. The CDR3, as DNA: TGTGCCAGCAGCTTAGCTCTAGCGGGAGGGGGTCGTGACGAGCAGTACTTC. It specifies CASSLALAGGGRDEQYF. The genes are TRBV7-2 and TRBJ2-7; TRBD2 aligns across 12 bases. Germline V CDR1 and CDR2: SGHTA, FQGNSA. V was pared by 0 bases and J by 5 bases, with 8 bases of the junction left unmatched. This CDR3 is built from 17 residues. Full variable domain (rest looked up from reference TRBV7-2 and TRBJ2-7): GAGVSQSPSNKVTEKGKDVELRCDPISGHTALYWYRQSLGQGLEFLIYFQGNSAPDKSGLPSDRFSAERTGGSVSTLTIQRTQQEDSAVYLCASSLALAGGGRDEQYFGPGTRLTVT.

This chain links TRBV7-9 with TRBJ2-1; D is perhaps TRBD2 (6 bases). The CDR3 loop spans 17 amino acids. Looked up from germline, CDR1 is SEHNR and CDR2 is FQNEAQ (reference sequence). V shed 5 bases and J shed 6 bases, with 23 bases lying between them. CDR3 bases: TGTGCCAGCAGCCCCTCGGTTCTCCGGGACGGGGGCAATGAGCAGTTCTTC. Translating it yields CASSPSVLRDGGNEQFF.

The J gene is TRBJ1-1, the V gene TRBV9, with a possible D match to TRBD1 (6 bases). This CDR3 is 13 amino acids long. The germline V gene encodes CDR1 SGDLS and CDR2 YYNGEE. Trimming shortened V by 3 bases and J by 5 bases, and 11 bases separated the two germline ends. The CDR3 region is CASSAQGKTEAFF. In nucleotides, the CDR3 is TGTGCCAGCAGCGCCCAGGGGAAGACTGAAGCTTTCTTT.

V and J are TRBV5-1 and TRBJ2-7, with no clear D. The germline gives CDR1 SGHRS, CDR2 YFSETQ. Trimming stripped 0 bases from V and 0 bases from J, with 10 bases between. The CDR3 is made up of 15 amino acids. CDR3: CASSLEESSSYEQYF. DNA of the CDR3: TGCGCCAGCAGCTTGGAGGAATCCAGCTCCTACGAGCAGTACTTC.

This clonotype was seen a few times. V and J are TRBV10-3 and TRBJ1-5; D unclear. The CDR3 is made up of 13 amino acids. The V end lost 10 bases, the J end lost 5 bases, and 15 bases lay between the germline ends. CDR1 is ENHRY and CDR2 is SYGVKD in the germline V gene. The CDR3 nucleotides are TGTGCCAGCACGGGGAGGGAACATCAGCCCCAGCATTTT. Amino acids: CASTGREHQPQHF.

The CDR3 nucleotides are TGTGCCAGCAGCTTCCACCGGGACAGAGAGGGAGAGACCCAGTACTTC. Translated: CASSFHRDREGETQYF. The rearrangement uses TRBV5-8 and TRBJ2-5; 7 bases are shared with TRBD1. After removal of 2 bases from V and 4 bases from J, the junction contained 11 bases not matched to a gene. The CDR3 consists of 16 residues. The germline V gene has CDR1 SGHTS and CDR2 YDEGEE.

This clonotype turned up a few times. The chain couples TRBV7-2 to TRBJ1-2; D might be TRBD1 (6 bases). Germline CDR1 and CDR2: SGHTA and FQGNSA. CDR3 length equals 14 residues. Deletions cut 5 bases from V and 2 bases from J, with 12 bases between. CDR3 residues: CASSPGDGNYGYTF. CDR3 nucleotides: TGTGCCAGCAGCCCAGGGGATGGGAACTATGGCTACACCTTC. Variable domain in full (rest from reference TRBV7-2 and TRBJ1-2): GAGVSQSPSNKVTEKGKDVELRCDPISGHTALYWYRQSLGQGLEFLIYFQGNSAPDKSGLPSDRFSAERTGGSVSTLTIQRTQQEDSAVYLCASSPGDGNYGYTFGSGTRLTVV.

This chain connects TRBV27 to TRBJ1-2; 7 bases fit TRBD1. The CDR3 has 13 amino acids. Germline values: CDR1 MNHEY, CDR2 SMNVEV (reference sequence). With 6 bases clipped from V and 3 bases from J, the junction kept 4 bases outside the gene matches. CDR3 protein: CASRSGQYYGYTF. CDR3 DNA: TGTGCCAGCAGGTCGGGACAGTACTATGGCTACACCTTC.

Worth noting for this clonotype: The conserved final phenylalanine or tryptophan is absent from the CDR3, which likely points to a read error. The rearrangement links TRBV7-9 to TRBJ2-7, with 10 nucleotides matching TRBD2. The CDR3 runs to 15 residues. CDR1 SEHNR and CDR2 FQNEAQ come from the germline V gene (reference sequence). The J segment lost 5 bases and the V segment lost 5 bases, leaving 9 bases of the junction unmatched. In DNA, the CDR3 is TGTGCCAGCAGCCACCGAGCGGGAGGGCGGAACGAGCAGTACCTC. Its protein product is CASSHRAGGRNEQYL.

This clonotype was recorded at least ten times. The V call is TRBV19, the J call TRBJ1-2, with D uncertain. V lost 6 bases to trimming and J lost 2 bases, with 4 bases between them. This CDR3 has 11 residues. Germline lookup yields CDR1 LNHDA and CDR2 SQIVND (reference sequence). The CDR3 DNA sequence: TGTGCCAGTAGACGGAACTATGGCTACACCTTC. Its translation: CASRRNYGYTF.

Concerning this clonotype: A much larger clone lies one base from this, so it may be a read error. The gene calls are TRBV12-3 or TRBV12-4 and TRBJ1-4; TRBD1 aligns across 7 bases. The CDR3 consists of 13 residues. This chain's CDR3 is CASGFGTEGKLFF. The CDR3 DNA sequence: TGTGCCAGCGGTTTCGGGACAGAAGGCAAACTGTTTTTT.

This clonotype has a handful of counts. The chain is built from TRBV5-4 and TRBJ2-7; weak D call: TRBD2 (6 bases). The ends were cut back, 2 bases at V and 3 bases at J, with 12 bases in the middle. Germline CDR1 SGHNT, CDR2 YYREEE (reference sequence). The CDR3 totals 14 residues. This CDR3 reads CASSLDSGYYEQYF. The CDR3 coding sequence is TGTGCCAGCAGCTTAGATAGCGGATACTACGAGCAGTACTTC.

V gene TRBV7-8 combines with J gene TRBJ1-5, with 10 positions matching TRBD1. The ends lost 1 base at V and 1 base at J; junction bases unmatched: 4. CDR3 size: 17 residues. CDR1 SGHVS and CDR2 FQNEAQ come from the germline V gene. In DNA form, the CDR3 reads TGTGCCAGCAGCTTAGTAGGGGGACAGGGGAGCAATCAGCCCCAGCATTTT. Translating it yields CASSLVGGQGSNQPQHF.

This clonotype was observed many times. V and J are TRBV2 and TRBJ1-6; perhaps TRBD1 as D (6 bases). This CDR3 spans 15 amino acids. The ends were cut back, 10 bases at V and 3 bases at J, with 16 bases in the middle. Germline loops: CDR1 SNHLY, CDR2 FYNNEI. The CDR3 loop reads CATSRRQDYNSPLHF. CDR3 bases: TGTGCCACCAGCCGCCGACAGGACTATAATTCACCCCTCCACTTT.

This clonotype was detected once. CDR3 loop: CASSQTLGRTYEQYF. DNA for the CDR3: TGTGCCAGCAGCCAAACCCTCGGACGGACCTACGAGCAGTACTTC. The J gene is TRBJ2-7, the V gene TRBV9; D is unresolved. Trimming shortened V by 4 bases and J by 2 bases, and 16 bases separated the two germline ends. The CDR3 is 15 residues long. Germline CDR1 SGDLS, CDR2 YYNGEE.

There are many counts of this clonotype. The chain employs TRBV2 and TRBJ1-4, with D unresolved. The CDR3 extends over 12 amino acids. Between the trimmed V and J ends, which lost 3 bases and 10 bases, there was a span of 9 bases. The germline CDR1 and CDR2 sequences are SNHLY and FYNNEI. CDR3 sequence (DNA): TGTGCCAGCAGTGATGTTTTAGGAAAACTGTTTTTT. It specifies CASSDVLGKLFF.